This TCR beta chain was observed in a study of response to subunit inactivated influenza vaccine. This clonotype was seen a handful of times. The antigen remains undetermined. TCRdb redid the calling of the RT-PCR reads with MiXCR, one entry per CDR3 protein. The sample shows 650,000 or so distinct CDR3 sequences, 14% of them seen only once. The V end lost 1 base, the J end lost 4 bases, and 7 bases lay between the germline ends. CDR3 length equals 14 residues. The germline gives CDR1 LGHNA, CDR2 YNFKEQ. General observations from the study: Each seasonal flu vaccination may recruit only limited new T cells, authors suggested.

The receptor was derived from a man aged 45-60 years who received an inactivated influenza vaccine. This specimen was PBMCs from blood, taken 14 days before vaccination. The chain links TRBV4-2 to TRBJ2-2, with D possibly matching TRBD1 (6 bases). CDR3 sequence: CASSQGTATGELFF. The DNA for the CDR3 is TGTGCCAGCAGCCAAGGGACAGCCACCGGGGAGCTGTTTTTT.